Detailed here is one T cell receptor (beta chain). CDR1 is MNHNY and CDR2 is SVGAGI in the germline V gene (reference sequence). V was cut by 11 bases and J by 3 bases, with 17 bases left in between. CDR3 length equals 14 residues. In the original analysis: Quantification of nucleated cells was approximated via reference gene primer amplification. Produced via immunoSEQ multiplex PCR; TCRdb's table is partial and in-frame only. V, J and clone size are taken as reported in that table, and D and trimming were inferred from the DNA itself. The data show about 74,000 clones, roughly 88% seen once. The record originates from a study of blood T cell repertoires in COVID-19. Study in general: Sample material is recorded as cDNA or gDNA derived from T cells, B-cell-depleted T cells, or PBMCs.

Input material: peripheral blood. V and J are TRBV6-6 and TRBJ1-5, with TRBD1 as a possible D gene (5 bases). The TCR was taken from a woman older than 75 with acute or convalescent COVID-19. DNA for the CDR3: TGTGCCGCCACTTTAGACAGAAACAATCAGCCCCAGCATTTT. Translation: CAATLDRNNQPQHF.